These T cell receptor beta chains were read from a single sample in a study of T cell changes during pregnancy in multiple sclerosis. Profiled with immunoSEQ multiplex PCR; TCRdb holds only in-frame clones, not every one. The sample records under 40,000 clones, 90% being singletons. The specimen was CD4+ T cells from peripheral blood mononuclear cells, collected in the second trimester of pregnancy. The receptors come from a female donor with multiple sclerosis, enrolled in a pregnancy study. The CDR3 runs from the conserved cysteine through the conserved F or W. D genes are given only for firm matches. Expanded clones are given a class, and other clones once, few, many or no size at all.

V gene: TRBV18; clone size: .; D gene: .; J gene: TRBJ1-2; CDR3 DNA: TGTGCCAGCTCCTCCGGGCAGGGCGACTATGGCTACACCTTC; CDR3 protein: CASSSGQGDYGYTF
V gene: TRBV28; clone size: .; D gene: .; J gene: TRBJ1-4; CDR3 DNA: TGTGCCAGCAGTTTTAGTCGTAATGAAAAACTGTTTTTT; CDR3 protein: CASSFSRNEKLFF
V gene: TRBV30; clone size: .; D gene: TRBD1; J gene: TRBJ1-3; CDR3 DNA: TGTGCCTGGAACAGGGGGAACTCTGGAAACACCATATATTTT; CDR3 protein: CAWNRGNSGNTIYF
V gene: TRBV6-5; clone size: .; D gene: .; J gene: TRBJ2-6; CDR3 DNA: TGTGCCAGCAGTTACAGGCGGAGCTCTGGGGCCAACGTCCTGACTTTC; CDR3 protein: CASSYRRSSGANVLTF
V gene: TRBV9; clone size: .; D gene: TRBD2; J gene: TRBJ2-7; CDR3 DNA: TGTGCCAGCAGCGTAGCGGGGGGGGTGGGGATTTACGAGCAGTACTTC; CDR3 protein: CASSVAGGVGIYEQYF
V gene: TRBV30; clone size: .; D gene: .; J gene: TRBJ2-7; CDR3 DNA: TGTGCCTGGAGCCCTGGCCAGGGCGACGAGCAGTACTTC; CDR3 protein: CAWSPGQGDEQYF
V gene: TRBV19; clone size: .; D gene: .; J gene: TRBJ2-7; CDR3 DNA: TGTGCCAGTAGTATTCAGGACACATACGAGCAGTACTTC; CDR3 protein: CASSIQDTYEQYF
V gene: TRBV6-1; clone size: once; D gene: TRBD1; J gene: TRBJ1-5; CDR3 DNA: TGTGCCGGCAGTGCCTCTTCTCGGGACAGGGGGCATCAGCCCCAGCATTTT; CDR3 protein: CAGSASSRDRGHQPQHF
V gene: TRBV10-2; clone size: .; D gene: TRBD2; J gene: TRBJ2-1; CDR3 DNA: TGCGCCAGCAGGGACCATACTGGACTAGCGGGAGATGAGCAGTTCTTC; CDR3 protein: CASRDHTGLAGDEQFF
V gene: TRBV6-4; clone size: .; D gene: .; J gene: TRBJ2-1; CDR3 DNA: TGTGCCAGCAGTGACGGCATTGGGCGCAATGAGCAGTTCTTC; CDR3 protein: CASSDGIGRNEQFF
V gene: TRBV7-3; clone size: .; D gene: .; J gene: TRBJ1-1; CDR3 DNA: TGTGCCAGCAGCTTAAGCGGTCTTTCTGAAGCTTTCTTT; CDR3 protein: CASSLSGLSEAFF